This TCR beta chain originates from a study of radiotherapy plus CTLA-4 blockade in lung cancer. As for the study in general: Under 20% of patients responded objectively, and 31% achieved disease control. Whole-study findings and limits: Response was reportedly best predicted by early blood T cell clone dynamics, with interferon-beta. Peripheral blood showed expansion of tumor-derived TCR clones after radiotherapy and ipilimumab.

The germline CDR1 and CDR2 sequences are MGHRA and YSYEKL. This CDR3 is 15 amino acids long. V was pared by 0 bases and J by 4 bases, with 12 bases between. Chemo-refractory metastatic non-small-cell lung cancer patients underwent focal radiation alongside CTLA-4 blockade with ipilimumab. Here immunoSEQ multiplex PCR was the method, and the copy in TCRdb shows in-frame clones only, minus some. The data hold about 62,000 clones, with roughly three quarters observed a single time. In regard to this clone: What it binds is not known.

The gene calls are TRBV4-1 and TRBJ2-5; TRBD1 might be the D (5 bases). The sample here was peripheral blood, taken from a patient treated with radiotherapy plus ipilimumab. This sequence originates from a human donor with non-small cell lung cancer who had a complete response to radiotherapy plus ipilimumab. The CDR3 DNA follows: TGCGCCAGCAGCCAAGAGTGGCAGGGTGGAGAGACCCAGTACTTC. Its protein product is CASSQEWQGGETQYF.